A single sample is the source of the 14 T cell receptor beta chains below, sequenced in a study of T-cell reconstitution after alpha-beta-depleted transplantation in children. A TCRbeta library incorporating unique molecular identifiers was prepared. TCRdb re-called the PCR reads with MiXCR, one entry per CDR3 protein. The data contain 440,000 or so distinct CDR3 sequences, over 40% of them seen just once; the ten biggest clones take up 27%. The sample in question was PBMCs, obtained before TCRalphabeta/CD19-depleted stem cell transplant. The receptors were gathered from a girl between 2 and 10 years old with aplastic anemia, due to receive a stem cell transplant.

The V call is TRBV12-3 or TRBV12-4, the J call TRBJ2-4; 8 bases line up with TRBD1. J gave up 0 bases and V 3 bases, and 13 bases lay outside the gene matches. The CDR3 contains 19 residues. CDR3: CASSLIASQGALAKNIQYF. Written as DNA, the CDR3 is TGTGCCAGCAGTTTGATCGCAAGCCAGGGGGCCTTAGCCAAAAACATTCAGTACTTC.

This clonotype was recorded a few times. The chain has TRBV6-5 and TRBJ2-5; D possibly corresponds to TRBD2 (5 bases). Per the germline V gene, CDR1 is MNHEY and CDR2 is SVGAGI. CDR3 length: 14 amino acids. Trimming removed 2 bases at V and 0 bases at J, with 7 bases between. CDR3 in DNA: TGTGCCAGCAGTTACCGAGCGGACCAAGAGACCCAGTACTTC. Translated, it gives CASSYRADQETQYF.

This chain links TRBV5-1 with TRBJ2-1; TRBD2 matches 9 bases. This CDR3 region has 16 residues. Germline CDR1 is SGHRS and CDR2 is YFSETQ. V shed 4 bases and J 6 bases; nucleotides not matched to a gene: 11. The CDR3 loop reads CASSTQPLAGINEQFF. CDR3 sequence (DNA): TGCGCCAGCAGCACCCAACCTCTAGCGGGGATCAATGAGCAGTTCTTC.

The chain uses TRBV5-5 and TRBJ2-1, with 14 bases aligning to TRBD2. Trimming took 2 bases from V and 7 from J; bases not matched to a gene: 5. The germline gives CDR1 SGHKS, CDR2 YYEKEE (reference sequence). CDR3 length: 16 residues. CDR3: CASSLWGLAGANEQFF. For the CDR3, the DNA is TGTGCCAGCAGCTTATGGGGACTAGCGGGAGCGAATGAGCAGTTCTTC.

This clonotype was counted a few times. The CDR3 sequence: CAISLTSGVTNEQFF. As DNA, the CDR3 is TGTGCCATCAGCTTGACTAGCGGGGTTACGAATGAGCAGTTCTTC. The genes are TRBV10-3 and TRBJ2-1; 11 nucleotides agree with TRBD2. V gave up 6 bases and J gave up 7 bases; unmatched junction bases: 8. From germline, CDR1 is ENHRY and CDR2 SYGVKD. CDR3 length: 15 residues.

The chain uses TRBV20-1 and TRBJ2-7, with TRBD2 matching 14 bases. V shed 6 bases and J 1 base; nucleotides not matched to a gene: 5. Germline V gene sequence: CDR1 DFQATT, CDR2 SNEGSKA (reference sequence). This CDR3 has 15 residues. CDR3 sequence (DNA): TGCAGTGCAACAGGGACTAGCGGGAGATCCTACGAGCAGTACTTC. As protein: CSATGTSGRSYEQYF.

The chain uses TRBV12-3 or TRBV12-4 and TRBJ2-7; D call uncertain. CDR3 length: 13 residues. Deletions cut 4 bases from V and 2 bases from J, with 9 bases between. The CDR3 is CASSSRETYEQYF. Here the CDR3 DNA reads TGTGCCAGCAGTTCTAGAGAGACCTACGAGCAGTACTTC.

The table lists this clonotype with a few counts. The chain has TRBV10-3 and TRBJ2-7, with D possibly called TRBD1 or TRBD2 (5 bases each). V was trimmed by 5 bases and J by 5 bases, leaving 16 bases between them. Per the germline V gene, CDR1 is ENHRY and CDR2 is SYGVKD. The CDR3 is 14 amino acids. The CDR3 loop reads CAISPGRALHEQYF. Written as DNA, the CDR3 is TGTGCCATCAGTCCGGGACGGGCTCTACACGAGCAGTACTTC.

The rearrangement links TRBV5-1 to TRBJ2-7; 7 bases map to TRBD1. CDR1 and CDR2 (germline): SGHRS, YFSETQ. The length of the CDR3 is 13 residues. The junction had 4 bases not matched to a gene; V was cut back by 4 bases and J by 3 bases. CDR3 in amino acids: CASSGQVNYEQYF. The CDR3 coding sequence is TGCGCCAGCAGCGGACAGGTTAACTACGAGCAGTACTTC.

In its sample, this clonotype was seen many times. V is TRBV20-1 and J is TRBJ2-7, with 8 bases fitting TRBD1. Germline CDR1 reads DFQATT; CDR2 reads SNEGSKA (reference sequence). This CDR3 has 12 residues. Trimming removed 0 bases from V and 5 bases from J; junction bases left unmatched: 0. CDR3 residues: CSARETGDEQYF. The DNA of the CDR3 is TGCAGTGCTAGAGAGACAGGGGACGAGCAGTACTTC.

The rearrangement links TRBV6-1 to TRBJ2-7, with a weak D call TRBD2 (6 bases). The germline V gene has CDR1 MNHNS and CDR2 SASEGT. This CDR3 is built from 15 residues. V was cut by 6 bases and J by 5 bases, with 20 bases left in between. In nucleotides, the CDR3 is TGTGCCAGCAGCCCCGGCGGTAGCGGTCTCGACGAGCAGTACTTC. Translation gives CASSPGGSGLDEQYF.

A note on this clonotype: A much larger clone is a single base away; this may be a read error. The chain uses TRBV27 and TRBJ1-5; 8 nucleotides line up with TRBD1. Germline CDR1 and CDR2: MNHEY and SMNVEV (reference sequence). Unmatched junction bases numbered 3, after V lost 10 bases and J lost 4 bases. The CDR3 extends over 12 amino acids. The CDR3 bases are TGTGCCAACCGACAGGGGAATCAGCCCCAGCATTTT. Its translation is CANRQGNQPQHF.

This clonotype was seen more than once but under ten times. The chain couples TRBV27 to TRBJ1-1, with D perhaps matching TRBD1 (6 bases). Germline V CDR1 and CDR2: MNHEY, SMNVEV (reference sequence). V was shortened by 1 base and J by 8 bases, with 14 bases between the two germline ends. The CDR3 runs 14 residues. CDR3 in DNA: TGTGCCAGCAGTTTATATCCGGACAGCTTGGAAGCTTTCTTT. Translated, it gives CASSLYPDSLEAFF.

The genes are TRBV7-3 and TRBJ2-1; no reliable D call. Trimming removed 4 bases from V and 0 bases from J, with 7 bases in between. The CDR3 runs to 14 residues. Germline assignment: CDR1 SGHTA and CDR2 FQGTGA. CDR3 amino acids: CASSSGPSYNEQFF. As DNA, the CDR3 is TGTGCCAGCAGCTCGGGCCCCTCCTACAATGAGCAGTTCTTC.